Listed below are T cell receptor beta chains from one sample, sequenced in a study of cytomegalovirus exposure and HLA in healthy donors. Repertoires were generated with immunoSEQ multiplex PCR, while TCRdb's copy carries only in-frame clones and drops some. Of 100,000 to 150,000 clones in the sample, approximately 80% were seen once. The source material was PBMCs. These receptors came from a male donor in good health and CMV-seropositive. Both conserved end residues are part of each CDR3. D genes are given only for firm matches. For some rows the clone size is stated as once, few or many, or as a class when expanded; others skip it.

>14|TRBJ1-5|TRBV5-1|NA|TRBD1
CASSRTGGNQPQHF
TGCGCCAGCAGCCGGACAGGGGGCAACCAGCCCCAGCATTTT
>15|TRBJ1-4|TRBV9|NA|NA
CASSVTGKSEEKLFF
TGTGCCAGCAGCGTAACAGGGAAGTCGGAGGAAAAACTGTTTTTT
>15|TRBJ2-2|TRBV14|few|TRBD1
CASSLGQGFPGELFF
TGTGCCAGCAGCCTGGGACAGGGGTTCCCCGGGGAGCTGTTTTTT
>15|TRBJ2-1|TRBV18|NA|NA
CASSPGPSIKNEQFF
TGTGCCAGCTCACCTGGTCCTAGCATTAAGAATGAGCAGTTCTTC
>15|TRBJ2-1|TRBV7-7|NA|NA
CASSLEIGGYNEQFF
TGTGCCAGCAGCTTAGAAATAGGCGGCTACAATGAGCAGTTCTTC
>14|TRBJ2-7|TRBV2|NA|TRBD2
CASSETSGSYEQYF
TGTGCCAGCAGTGAAACTAGCGGCAGCTACGAGCAGTACTTC
>14|TRBJ2-1|TRBV28|NA|TRBD2
CASSLSGGYNEQFF
TGTGCCAGCAGTTTAAGCGGGGGGTACAATGAGCAGTTCTTC
>13|TRBJ2-3|TRBV5-1|NA|NA
CASSLGASDTQYF
TGCGCCAGCAGCTTGGGGGCCTCAGATACGCAGTATTTT
>13|TRBJ2-7|TRBV10-3|NA|NA
CAISAGSPPEQYF
TGTGCCATCAGTGCTGGTAGCCCACCCGAGCAGTACTTC
>18|TRBJ2-1|TRBV7-2|NA|NA
CASSLARTLPARYNEQFF
TGTGCCAGCAGCTTAGCCCGGACTTTACCTGCCCGATACAATGAGCAGTTCTTC
>12|TRBJ1-2|TRBV2|NA|NA
CASSGQNYGYTF
TGTGCCAGCAGTGGCCAGAACTATGGCTACACCTTC
>15|TRBJ1-5|TRBV28|NA|TRBD1
CASIETGGSYQPQHF
TGTGCCAGCATAGAGACAGGGGGCTCCTATCAGCCCCAGCATTTT
>12|TRBJ2-4|TRBV6-1|NA|NA
CASSEARGSQYF
TGTGCCAGCAGTGAAGCGCGGGGCAGTCAGTACTTC
>14|TRBJ2-7|TRBV4-1|NA|NA
CASSQGGQAYEQYF
TGCGCCAGCAGCCAAGGAGGGCAAGCCTACGAGCAGTACTTC
>16|TRBJ2-2|TRBV5-6|NA|TRBD2
CASSLGLAPNSGELFF
TGTGCCAGCAGCTTGGGACTAGCGCCAAACTCCGGGGAGCTGTTTTTT
>14|TRBJ2-1|TRBV5-1|NA|NA
CASSSEGAYNEQFF
TGCGCCAGCAGCTCCGAGGGAGCATACAATGAGCAGTTCTTC
>15|TRBJ2-1|TRBV7-8|NA|TRBD2
CASSPRLAGGGEQFF
TGTGCCAGCAGCCCCCGACTAGCGGGAGGGGGTGAGCAGTTCTTC
>16|TRBJ1-5|TRBV28|NA|NA
CASSPGAGATGQPQHF
TGTGCCAGCAGCCCTGGTGCAGGGGCGACCGGTCAGCCCCAGCATTTT
>15|TRBJ1-2|TRBV6-5|few|NA
CASSQYRGLLYGYTF
TGTGCCAGCAGCCAATATAGGGGACTTCTCTATGGCTACACCTTC
>13|TRBJ2-5|TRBV27|NA|TRBD2
CASSLIAGETQYF
TGTGCCAGCAGTTTAATAGCGGGAGAGACCCAGTACTTC
>16|TRBJ2-7|TRBV28|NA|TRBD2
CASSLVSGNLLHEQYF
TGTGCCAGCAGTTTAGTGAGCGGGAACTTATTGCACGAGCAGTACTTC
>17|TRBJ2-7|TRBV7-9|NA|NA
CASSFVAGHIGSYEQYF
TGTGCCAGCAGCTTTGTGGCAGGCCACATCGGCTCCTACGAGCAGTACTTC
>14|TRBJ2-7|TRBV10-3|NA|NA
CAISEGAVSYEQYF
TGTGCCATCAGTGAGGGGGCAGTCTCCTACGAGCAGTACTTC
>13|TRBJ2-7|TRBV5-6|NA|NA
CASSDTGLYEQYF
TGTGCCAGCAGCGATACAGGGCTTTACGAGCAGTACTTC
>13|TRBJ2-3|TRBV29-1|NA|NA
CSVENSGADTQYF
TGCAGCGTTGAGAATAGCGGCGCAGATACGCAGTATTTT
>14|TRBJ2-1|TRBV5-1|NA|NA
CASSSWGGADEQFF
TGCGCCAGCAGCTCTTGGGGTGGGGCGGATGAGCAGTTCTTC
>14|TRBJ1-1|TRBV5-1|NA|TRBD1
CASSHGTGETEAFF
TGCGCCAGCAGCCACGGGACAGGGGAAACTGAAGCTTTCTTT
>14|TRBJ1-5|TRBV28|NA|NA
CASSFGQSNQPQHF
TGTGCCAGCAGTTTCGGACAGTCCAATCAGCCCCAGCATTTT
>14|TRBJ1-6|TRBV2|few|NA
CASSELTSDSPLHF
TGTGCCAGCAGTGAACTTACTTCGGATTCACCCCTCCACTTT
>13|TRBJ2-1|TRBV7-3|NA|NA
CASSLSLGGEQFF
TGTGCCAGCAGCTTAAGCCTCGGGGGTGAGCAGTTCTTC
>13|TRBJ1-1|TRBV15|NA|NA
CATSRQPNTEAFF
TGTGCCACCAGCCGACAACCGAACACTGAAGCTTTCTTT
>15|TRBJ1-3|TRBV28|NA|NA
CASSYVNPSGNTIYF
TGTGCCAGCAGCTACGTTAACCCCTCTGGAAACACCATATATTTT
>14|TRBJ2-6|TRBV6-1|NA|NA
CASSENTGANGLTF
TGTGCCAGCAGTGAAAACACTGGGGCCAACGGCCTGACTTTC
>15|TRBJ2-1|TRBV7-7|few|TRBD2
CASSLSGDPYNEQFF
TGTGCCAGCAGCTTGAGCGGGGACCCCTACAATGAGCAGTTCTTC
>15|TRBJ2-7|TRBV15|once|TRBD2
CATSGWTSGDYEQYF
TGTGCCACCAGCGGATGGACTAGCGGGGACTACGAGCAGTACTTC
>13|TRBJ2-2|TRBV19|NA|NA
CASRSGNTGELFF
TGTGCCAGTAGGAGCGGGAACACCGGGGAGCTGTTTTTT
>15|TRBJ2-7|TRBV11-2|NA|TRBD2
CASSLGGGGFYEQYF
TGTGCCAGCAGCTTAGGAGGCGGGGGGTTCTACGAGCAGTACTTC
>14|TRBJ2-5|TRBV18|NA|NA
CASSPRDLQETQYF
TGTGCCAGCTCACCCCGGGATTTACAAGAGACCCAGTACTTC
>17|TRBJ1-3|TRBV5-1|NA|TRBD1
CASSRFRQGDSGNTIYF
TGCGCCAGCAGCCGCTTCCGACAGGGAGACTCTGGAAACACCATATATTTT
>18|TRBJ2-1|TRBV19|NA|TRBD2
CASSMALGLASSYNEQFF
TGTGCCAGTAGTATGGCCCTCGGACTAGCGAGCTCCTACAATGAGCAGTTCTTC
>16|TRBJ2-1|TRBV28|once|TRBD2
CASRNSGFSSYNEQFF
TGTGCCAGCAGGAATAGCGGGTTCAGCTCCTACAATGAGCAGTTCTTC
>13|TRBJ2-3|TRBV6-5|NA|NA
CASSYSGGDTQYF
TGTGCCAGCAGTTACTCGGGGGGTGATACGCAGTATTTT
>17|TRBJ2-3|TRBV21-1|NA|NA
CASSGGSQGLYTDTQYF
TGTGCCAGCAGCGGCGGAAGCCAGGGGCTATACACAGATACGCAGTATTTT
>18|TRBJ2-1|TRBV19|NA|TRBD2
CASSIGAGTSPFLNEQFF
TGTGCCAGTAGTATAGGTGCCGGGACTAGCCCTTTCCTAAATGAGCAGTTCTTC
>17|TRBJ1-1|TRBV5-4|NA|TRBD1
CASSKGATGGSYTEAFF
TGTGCCAGCAGCAAGGGGGCTACAGGGGGCTCATACACTGAAGCTTTCTTT